These 27 T cell receptor beta chains were all obtained from the same sample, sequenced in a study of radiotherapy plus CTLA-4 blockade in lung cancer. Produced via immunoSEQ multiplex PCR; TCRdb's table is partial and in-frame only. This repertoire shows over 60,000 clones, more than 75% found once; its top ten account for 40% to 45%. The material was peripheral blood, obtained from a patient treated with radiotherapy plus ipilimumab. Receptors were obtained from a human donor with non-small cell lung cancer that progressed on radiotherapy plus ipilimumab.

The chain uses TRBV7-9 and TRBJ1-5, with a weak D call TRBD1 (6 bases). Germline assignment: CDR1 SEHNR and CDR2 FQNEAQ (reference sequence). V was pared by 3 bases and J by 5 bases, with 11 bases between. The CDR3 runs 14 residues. The CDR3 protein is CASSFGTRDQPQHF. The CDR3 DNA reads TGTGCCAGCAGCTTCGGGACACGGGATCAGCCCCAGCATTTT.

V gene TRBV28 combines with J gene TRBJ2-7; D tentatively reads TRBD1 or TRBD2 (5 bases each). CDR3 size: 14 residues. The V gene lost 6 bases and the J gene lost 0 bases, with 12 bases spanning the gap. Germline CDR1 MDHEN, CDR2 SYDVKM. CDR3 protein: CASRSGTGSYEQYF. In DNA form, the CDR3 reads TGTGCCAGCAGGTCCGGGACGGGCTCCTACGAGCAGTACTTC.

V is TRBV27 and J is TRBJ2-7; D unclear. V was cut by 2 bases and J by 0 bases, with 11 bases left in between. Germline loops: CDR1 MNHEY, CDR2 SMNVEV (reference sequence). The CDR3 extends over 15 amino acids. The CDR3 spells CASSLRQPSSYEQYV. CDR3 DNA sequence: TGTGCCAGCAGTTTAAGGCAACCAAGCTCCTACGAGCAGTACGTC.

This clone was detected a few times. The chain recombines TRBV10-3 with TRBJ2-7, with TRBD2 matching over 7 bases. With 7 bases clipped from V and 1 base from J, the junction kept 4 bases outside the gene matches. The CDR3 consists of 13 residues. Germline V gene data show CDR1 as ENHRY and CDR2 as SYGVKD. CDR3 sequence: CAITREGSYEQYF. CDR3 bases: TGTGCCATCACGAGGGAGGGGTCCTACGAGCAGTACTTC.

The chain joins TRBV27 to TRBJ2-7, with D possibly being TRBD1 (5 bases). V was clipped by 4 bases and J by 0 bases, with 13 bases between them. The CDR3 is made up of 15 amino acids. Germline CDR1 and CDR2: MNHEY and SMNVEV (reference sequence). The CDR3 here is CASSSGEQVSYEQYV. The DNA of the CDR3 is TGTGCCAGCAGTTCGGGCGAACAGGTCTCCTACGAGCAGTACGTC.

A few counts support this clone. The chain uses TRBV30 and TRBJ2-3; D not certain. The CDR3 spans 11 residues. V was clipped by 0 bases and J by 6 bases, with 4 bases between them. The V gene's germline CDR1 is GTSNPN and CDR2 SVGIG (reference sequence). DNA for the CDR3: TGTGCCTGGAGTGTAAGTGATACGCAGTATTTT. Protein sequence: CAWSVSDTQYF.

The genes are TRBV7-7 and TRBJ2-2, with 8 bases that match TRBD2. The length of the CDR3 is 13 residues. The germline CDR1 and CDR2 sequences are SSHAT and FNYEAQ (reference sequence). CDR3 in amino acids: CASGTTNTGELFF. The CDR3 DNA sequence: TGTGCTAGCGGGACTACGAACACCGGGGAGCTGTTTTTT.

In the case of this clone: Different DNA sequences within this sample yield the same CDR3. The chain has TRBV28 and TRBJ1-1, with TRBD1 matching over 8 bases. CDR1 and CDR2 from the germline V gene are MDHEN and SYDVKM. CDR3 length: 13 amino acids. J lost 1 base, V lost 8 bases, and 3 bases had no gene match. CDR3 sequence: CASWTGPNTEAFF. CDR3 sequence (DNA): TGTGCCAGCTGGACAGGGCCGAACACTGAAGCTTTCTTT.

The chain combines TRBV4-2 with TRBJ2-7; D not certain. Between the trimmed V and J ends, which lost 1 base and 1 base, there was a span of 8 bases. This CDR3 has 14 amino acids. Per germline, CDR1 LGHNA and CDR2 YNFKEQ. CDR3 bases: TGTGCCAGCAGCCAAGCTGGCGGATCCTACGAGCAGTACTTC. Its protein product is CASSQAGGSYEQYF.

The chain recombines TRBV6-1 with TRBJ1-2, with unresolved D. Germline V lookup: CDR1 MNHNS, CDR2 SASEGT. V was cut by 2 bases and J by 1 base, with 8 bases left in between. CDR3 length equals 14 residues. In DNA, the CDR3 is TGTGCCAGCAGTGAAATGGCAGTTAACTATGGCTACACCTTC. This sequence encodes CASSEMAVNYGYTF.

The chain links TRBV6-1 to TRBJ2-5, with D uncertain. V was shortened by 0 bases and J by 10 bases, with 9 bases between the two germline ends. Germline loops: CDR1 MNHNS, CDR2 SASEGT. This CDR3 spans 12 amino acids. CDR3 sequence (DNA): TGTGCCAGCAGTGAAGCGCTCCAGCGCCAGTACTTC. This gives the protein CASSEALQRQYF.

Here the CDR3 DNA reads TGTGCCACCAGCAGAGATCAATGGGGGACTGAAGCTTTCTTT. This sequence encodes CATSRDQWGTEAFF. The genes are TRBV15 and TRBJ1-1; a weak D match, TRBD1 (5 bases). Trimming removed 0 bases from V and 5 bases from J, with 10 bases in between. The CDR3 consists of 14 residues. Germline values: CDR1 LNHNV, CDR2 YYDKDF (reference sequence).

In its sample, this clone was seen a few times. This sequence joins TRBV7-3 and TRBJ1-1; D not certain. Germline values: CDR1 SGHTA, CDR2 FQGTGA. CDR3 length: 9 residues. V was cut by 11 bases and J by 7 bases, with 8 bases left in between. This chain's CDR3 is CAWMGEAFF. The CDR3 DNA reads as TGTGCCTGGATGGGTGAAGCTTTCTTT. Full variable domain (rest looked up from reference TRBV7-3 and TRBJ1-1): GAGVSQTPSNKVTEKGKYVELRCDPISGHTALYWYRQSLGQGPEFLIYFQGTGAADDSGLPNDRFFAVRPEGSVSTLKIQRTERGDSAVYLCAWMGEAFFGQGTRLTVV.

The rearrangement links TRBV2 to TRBJ2-3; D is unclear. The CDR3 extends over 12 amino acids. The ends were cut back, 3 bases at V and 5 bases at J, with 6 bases in the middle. In germline, CDR1 is SNHLY, CDR2 FYNNEI. The CDR3 coding sequence is TGTGCCAGCAGTGACTCCGGAGATACGCAGTATTTT. This translates into CASSDSGDTQYF.

This chain connects TRBV7-2 to TRBJ2-7; D is unresolved. The CDR3 is made up of 14 amino acids. V was trimmed by 5 bases and J by 7 bases, leaving 18 bases between them. Germline V lookup: CDR1 SGHTA, CDR2 FQGNSA. CDR3 DNA sequence: TGTGCCAGCAGCCGACACGGTCAACCGGGTGAGCAGTACGTC. Protein sequence: CASSRHGQPGEQYV.

This rearrangement joins TRBV6-6 to TRBJ2-7; 11 bases match TRBD2. The ends lost 0 bases at V and 6 bases at J; junction bases unmatched: 4. The CDR3 covers 15 residues. Germline V CDR1 and CDR2: MNHNY, SVGAGI (reference sequence). CDR3 region: CASSYSPLAGGEQYF. In nucleotides, the CDR3 is TGTGCCAGCAGTTACTCACCCCTAGCGGGAGGCGAGCAGTACTTC.

A single count supports this clone. The chain employs TRBV11-2 and TRBJ2-5, with a possible D match to TRBD2 (7 bases). Germline V CDR1 and CDR2: SGHAT, FQNNGV. The ends were cut back, 3 bases at V and 5 bases at J, with 13 bases in the middle. The CDR3 consists of 14 residues. The CDR3 DNA follows: TGTGCCAGCAGCTTGGGGGGGGCCGTGGAGACCCAGTACTTC. Translating it yields CASSLGGAVETQYF.

The chain carries TRBV30 and TRBJ1-2; D gene ambiguous. The CDR3 sequence is 13 residues long. Trimming pared 2 bases from V and 4 bases from J, leaving 11 bases between. The V gene's germline CDR1 is GTSNPN and CDR2 SVGIG (reference sequence). CDR3 region: CAWSLSGSYGYTF. Written as DNA, the CDR3 is TGTGCCTGGAGTCTCTCGGGGAGCTATGGCTACACCTTC. The whole variable domain, filled in from reference TRBV30 and TRBJ1-2, reads SQTIHQWPATLVQPVGSPLSLECTVEGTSNPNLYWYRQAAGRGLQLLFYSVGIGQISSEVPQNLSASRPQDRQFILSSKKLLLSDSGFYLCAWSLSGSYGYTFGSGTRLTVV.

V gene TRBV27 combines with J gene TRBJ1-1, with a tentative D call TRBD1 (6 bases). The germline V gene encodes CDR1 MNHEY and CDR2 SMNVEV (reference sequence). Between the trimmed V and J ends, which lost 6 bases and 0 bases, there was a span of 17 bases. The CDR3 is 16 amino acids. This CDR3 is CASRPRVGTMNTEAFF. DNA of the CDR3: TGTGCCAGCAGGCCCCGGGTGGGGACAATGAACACTGAAGCTTTCTTT.

CDR3 loop: CASSWRLGSSYEQYF. The DNA for the CDR3 is TGTGCCAGCAGCTGGCGACTAGGGAGCTCCTACGAGCAGTACTTC. The V and J genes are TRBV7-6 and TRBJ2-7; D perhaps matches TRBD2 (6 bases). Germline V CDR1 and CDR2: SGHVS, FNYEAQ. The CDR3 spans 15 residues. With 4 bases removed from V and 0 bases from J, the gap between germline ends came to 13 bases. Using reference TRBV7-6 and TRBJ2-7 for the parts outside the CDR3, the full variable domain is GAGVSQSPRYKVTKRGQDVALRCDPISGHVSLYWYRQALGQGPEFLTYFNYEAQQDKSGLPNDRFSAERPEGSISTLTIQRTEQRDSAMYRCASSWRLGSSYEQYFGPGTRLTVT.

The V call is TRBV29-1, the J call TRBJ2-5, with D perhaps TRBD2 (7 bases). CDR3 size: 14 residues. Germline values: CDR1 SQVTM, CDR2 ANQGSEA. Between the trimmed V and J ends, which lost 5 bases and 4 bases, there was a span of 17 bases. This CDR3 reads CSVSAQGGRETQYF. CDR3 DNA sequence: TGCAGCGTTTCTGCACAGGGAGGGCGAGAGACCCAGTACTTC.

Only a few counts were recorded for this clone. The rearrangement joins TRBV28 to TRBJ2-7; TRBD2 agrees at 12 bases. CDR1 MDHEN and CDR2 SYDVKM come from the germline V gene. V lost 3 bases, J lost 5 bases, and 8 bases stayed unmatched. The CDR3 totals 16 residues. The CDR3 nucleotides read TGTGCCAGCAGTTTCCCCCCGACTAGCGGGAGCCACGAGCAGTACTTC. It encodes CASSFPPTSGSHEQYF.

The V call is TRBV18, the J call TRBJ2-5, with TRBD2 matching 7 bases. The CDR3 has 14 amino acids. The junction had 3 bases not matched to a gene; V was cut back by 2 bases and J by 3 bases. From germline, CDR1 is KGHSH and CDR2 LQKENI. The CDR3 is CASSPGREEETQYF. The CDR3, as DNA: TGTGCCAGCTCACCAGGTCGGGAGGAAGAGACCCAGTACTTC.

This clone was counted once. The J gene is TRBJ2-5, the V gene TRBV5-1, with D unresolved. Trimming cost V 4 bases and J 2 bases, with 12 bases left between them. CDR1 is SGHRS and CDR2 is YFSETQ in the germline V gene. This CDR3 is 14 amino acids long. Written as DNA, the CDR3 is TGCGCCAGCAGCCTCACCGACGGTCAAGAGACCCAGTACTTC. Protein: CASSLTDGQETQYF.

The CDR3 nucleotides are TGCGCCAGCAGTGTAAGGGCAGGGGGGCCCTACGAGCAGTACGTC. Its protein product is CASSVRAGGPYEQYV. This chain joins TRBV10-2 and TRBJ2-7, with D maybe TRBD1 (7 bases). Trimming removed 4 bases at V and 2 bases at J, with 15 bases between. The CDR3 sequence is 15 residues long. Germline V gene sequence: CDR1 WSHSY, CDR2 SAAADI.

The chain carries TRBV4-1 and TRBJ2-1, with D possibly matching TRBD1 (6 bases). V gave up 1 base and J gave up 9 bases, with 16 bases separating them. In germline, CDR1 is MGHRA, CDR2 YSYEKL. This CDR3 has 15 residues. CDR3 sequence: CASSQVMWEGGEQFF. CDR3 nucleotide sequence: TGCGCCAGCAGCCAAGTCATGTGGGAAGGGGGTGAGCAGTTCTTC.

The rearrangement joins TRBV30 to TRBJ2-1, with 9 bases identical to TRBD2. Germline CDR1 GTSNPN, CDR2 SVGIG (reference sequence). The V and J ends lost 1 base and 7 bases, in that order; junction bases with no gene match: 8. The CDR3 runs to 15 residues. In DNA, the CDR3 is TGTGCCTGGAGTGCGCGGGCTAGCGGGAAAAATGAGCAGTTCTTC. Translated: CAWSARASGKNEQFF.